The clone carrying this T cell receptor (beta chain) turned up a few times. The CDR3 sequence is 15 residues long. Trimming removed 4 bases at V and 0 bases at J, with 10 bases between. Germline V gives CDR1 SNHLY, CDR2 FYNNEI. The data were produced by immunoSEQ multiplex PCR, yet TCRdb's version contains in-frame clones alone and is incomplete. The top ten hold less than 5% of the sample, which has a few hundred thousand clones, roughly 87% seen once. This sample is part of a study of blood T cell repertoires in COVID-19. Across the whole study: There were acute and convalescent COVID-19 samples, and they came from the United States, Italy and Spain. PBMCs, B-cell-depleted T cells, or T cells provided the cDNA or gDNA that made up the material.

Material for sequencing was peripheral blood. The J gene is TRBJ1-5, the V gene TRBV2; D gene ambiguous. This clonotype was sampled from a woman between 40 and 55 years old who had recovered from COVID-19. This CDR3 reads CASSARGYSNQPQHF. The DNA of the CDR3 is TGTGCCAGCAGTGCCCGAGGGTATAGCAATCAGCCCCAGCATTTT.